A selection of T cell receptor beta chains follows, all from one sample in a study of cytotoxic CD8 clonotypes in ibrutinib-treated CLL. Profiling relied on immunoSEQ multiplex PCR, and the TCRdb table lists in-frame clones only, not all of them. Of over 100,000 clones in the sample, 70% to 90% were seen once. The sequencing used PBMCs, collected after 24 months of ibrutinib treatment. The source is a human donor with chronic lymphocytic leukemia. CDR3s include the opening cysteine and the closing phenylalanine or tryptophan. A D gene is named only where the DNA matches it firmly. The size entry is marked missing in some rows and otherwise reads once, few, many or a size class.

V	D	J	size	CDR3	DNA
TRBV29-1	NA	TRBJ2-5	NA	CSVRRFGGLGETQYF	TGCAGCGTCCGAAGATTTGGGGGTTTGGGGGAGACCCAGTACTTC
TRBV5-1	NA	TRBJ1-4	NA	CASNQGITNEKLFF	TGCGCCAGCAACCAAGGGATTACTAATGAAAAACTGTTTTTT
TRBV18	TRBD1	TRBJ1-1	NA	CASSGGTGGGSNTEAFF	TGTGCCAGCTCGGGGGGAACAGGGGGCGGCTCTAACACTGAAGCTTTCTTT
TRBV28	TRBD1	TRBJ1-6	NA	CASSTTGAYSPLHF	TGTGCCAGCAGTACAACAGGGGCTTATTCACCCCTCCACTTT
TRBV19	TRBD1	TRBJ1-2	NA	CASRGTGDGANYGYTF	TGTGCCAGTAGGGGGACAGGGGACGGAGCTAACTATGGCTACACCTTC
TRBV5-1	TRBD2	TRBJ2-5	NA	CASSLGALAGGPGGETQYF	TGCGCCAGCAGCTTGGGGGCACTAGCGGGAGGCCCCGGGGGAGAGACCCAGTACTTC
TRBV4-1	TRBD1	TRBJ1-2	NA	CASSQAAGQLNYGYTF	TGCGCCAGCAGCCAAGCCGCGGGACAGCTGAACTATGGCTACACCTTC
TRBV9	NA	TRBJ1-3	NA	CASSVGTRSSGNTIYF	TGTGCCAGCAGCGTAGGAACCCGGAGCTCTGGAAACACCATATATTTT
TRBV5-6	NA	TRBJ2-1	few	CASSWGGVYNEQFF	TGTGCCAGCAGCTGGGGCGGGGTATACAATGAGCAGTTCTTC
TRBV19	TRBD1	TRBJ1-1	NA	CASSTGTVNTEAFF	TGTGCCAGTAGTACCGGGACAGTGAACACTGAAGCTTTCTTT
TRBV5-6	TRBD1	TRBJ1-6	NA	CASSPRTGSNSPLHF	TGTGCCAGCAGCCCACGGACAGGAAGTAATTCACCCCTCCACTTT
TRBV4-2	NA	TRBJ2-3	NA	CASSPTMASTDTQYF	TGTGCCAGCAGCCCAACGATGGCTAGCACAGATACGCAGTATTTT
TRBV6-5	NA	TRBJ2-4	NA	CASSLDRAKNIQYF	TGTGCCAGCAGCCTCGACCGAGCCAAAAACATTCAGTACTTC
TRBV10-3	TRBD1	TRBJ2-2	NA	CAISGTGGEELFF	TGTGCCATCAGTGGGACAGGGGGTGAAGAGCTGTTTTTT
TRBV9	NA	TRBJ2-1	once	CASSVEGGTRIYEQFF	TGTGCCAGCAGCGTAGAAGGCGGGACGCGAATTTATGAGCAGTTCTTC
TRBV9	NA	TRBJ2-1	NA	CASSRGPAYNEQFF	TGTGCCAGCAGCCGAGGGCCGGCCTACAATGAGCAGTTCTTC
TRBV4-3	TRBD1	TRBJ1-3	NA	CASSQGTTGQGLLGNTIYF	TGCGCCAGCAGCCAAGGGACCACTGGACAGGGGCTATTAGGAAACACCATATATTTT